These T cell receptor beta chains were read from a single sample in a study of blood T cell repertoires in COVID-19. This table comes from immunoSEQ multiplex PCR, and its TCRdb copy is limited to in-frame clones, with some not included. The repertoire consists of tens of thousands of clones, with approximately 81% occurring once and the leading ten covering about 23%. What was sequenced was peripheral blood. Every receptor here comes from a man of 80 years or more with active or convalescent COVID-19. Both conserved end residues are trimmed from each CDR3.

TRBJ2-2 15 TRBV5-4 ASSSHRDRVNTGELF
TRBJ2-5 13 TRBV16 ASSQLAGEQGTQY
TRBJ1-1 10 TRBV30 AWSEQGAEAF
TRBJ2-2 14 TRBV4-3 ASSQDGQGGTGELF
TRBJ2-2 12 TRBV18 ASSASAGLGELF
TRBJ1-1 11 TRBV30 AWKLDRDTEAF
TRBJ2-7 14 TRBV6-6 ASTPGGQGKSYEQY
TRBJ1-6 13 TRBV25-1 ASSPWHDSNSPLH
TRBJ1-5 11 TRBV5-5 ASSSTSTQPQH
TRBJ2-7 12 TRBV18 ASSPEALSYEQY
TRBJ1-1 11 TRBV6-5 ASSFGQNTEAF
TRBJ2-4 12 TRBV7-3 ASSPTGQGNIQY
TRBJ1-2 11 TRBV6-5 ASSFGTAYGYT
TRBJ1-5 11 TRBV6-4 GPRTGGNQPQH
TRBJ2-7 13 TRBV5-1 ASSLATGRAYEQY
TRBJ1-5 10 TRBV7-9 ASSLEVGQQH
TRBJ2-7 9 TRBV29-1 SGLTSYEQY
TRBJ2-2 15 TRBV3-1/TRBV3-2 ASSYRVRQGSTGELF
TRBJ2-1 15 TRBV5-1 ASSLYLGQGLKNEQF
TRBJ1-6 9 TRBV12-3/TRBV12-4 ASSLNSPLH
TRBJ1-2 12 TRBV7-9 ASSFAGTGYGYT
TRBJ2-3 11 TRBV3-1/TRBV3-2 ASSSSLANTQY
TRBJ2-5 12 TRBV5-4 ASSKRLDAETQY
TRBJ1-1 12 TRBV5-4 ASSLLAEDTEAF
TRBJ2-1 13 TRBV28 ASSSPTGLMNEQF
TRBJ2-3 13 TRBV7-9 ASSLSVIELDTQY
TRBJ2-6 15 TRBV5-1 ASSQGTGVDGANVLT
TRBJ2-4 13 TRBV3-1/TRBV3-2 ASSQDSVAKNIQY
TRBJ1-4 12 TRBV2 ASSDLQGREKLF
TRBJ1-5 13 TRBV3-1/TRBV3-2 ASSQGRSSNQPQH
TRBJ2-3 16 TRBV2 ASCLEAESGGYDGTQY
TRBJ1-1 12 TRBV3-1/TRBV3-2 ASSRLDRAKEAF
TRBJ2-5 10 TRBV6-2/TRBV6-3 ASSDPGETQY
TRBJ2-3 10 TRBV24-1 AGSTGPDTQY
TRBJ2-1 14 TRBV19 ASKGGEGNSYNEQF
TRBJ1-1 13 TRBV3-1/TRBV3-2 ASSQLISVNTEAF
TRBJ1-2 12 TRBV6-6 ASSYGQGPTGYT
TRBJ1-5 10 TRBV28 ASRAPNQPQH
TRBJ1-3 13 TRBV3-1/TRBV3-2 ASSPNLGSGNTIY
TRBJ2-1 11 TRBV30 AWRDSGADEQF
TRBJ2-5 12 TRBV6-6 ASSYSNTQETQY
TRBJ2-2 14 TRBV6-2/TRBV6-3 ASSLQGAVNTGELF
TRBJ1-2 10 TRBV28 ASSTGIYGYT
TRBJ2-7 14 TRBV18 ASSGNGGGRTYEQY
TRBJ2-5 12 TRBV5-1 ASSFTGDGETQY
TRBJ2-2 15 TRBV15 AMKVAGGLSSTGELF
TRBJ2-7 12 TRBV19 ASARQGYPYEQY
TRBJ2-5 14 TRBV24-1 ATSDFADRGGETQY